The rows below give T cell receptor beta chains drawn from one sample of a study of OX40 agonist ivuxolimab in advanced cancers. Profiling relied on immunoSEQ multiplex PCR, and the TCRdb table lists in-frame clones only, not all of them. The sample includes approximately 76,000 clones, 94% of them seen just once. The sample consisted of CD4+ or CD8+ T cells sorted from blood, taken in a trial of the OX40 agonist ivuxolimab. These receptors all come from an adult with an advanced solid tumor such as melanoma, head and neck, liver or kidney cancer. The CDR3 runs from the conserved cysteine through the conserved F or W. The D gene is left open where the match is weak.

j_call v_call d_call cdr3_aa cdr3_nt
TRBJ1-1 TRBV9 NA CASSVGSGLNTEAFF TGTGCCAGCAGCGTAGGTTCGGGGCTGAACACTGAAGCTTTCTTT
TRBJ2-2 TRBV9 NA CASSVVGGELFF TGTGCCAGCAGCGTAGTTGGCGGGGAGCTGTTTTTT
TRBJ2-3 TRBV28 TRBD1 CASSLPTKPTGVRTDTQYF TGTGCCAGCAGTTTACCAACAAAACCAACAGGGGTCCGCACAGATACGCAGTATTTT
TRBJ2-1 TRBV14 TRBD2 CASSPTTSVYLNEQFF TGTGCCAGCAGCCCTACGACTAGCGTCTACCTCAATGAGCAGTTCTTC
TRBJ1-5 TRBV12-5 NA CASGLSHNPQHF TGTGCTAGTGGTTTATCTCATAATCCCCAGCATTTT
TRBJ2-7 TRBV27 NA CASSFKGEQYF TGTGCCAGCAGTTTCAAGGGGGAGCAGTACTTC
TRBJ1-5 TRBV28 NA CASSFQISNQPQHF TGTGCCAGCTCTTTCCAGATAAGCAATCAGCCCCAGCATTTT
TRBJ2-1 TRBV25-1 NA CASSEVGRSNEQFF TGTGCCAGCAGTGAAGTCGGGCGGAGCAATGAGCAGTTCTTC
TRBJ2-2 TRBV4-3 NA CASSQDRATNTGELFF TGCGCCAGCAGCCAAGATCGAGCGACGAACACCGGGGAGCTGTTTTTT
TRBJ2-1 TRBV9 NA CASSPGSSYNEQFF TGTGCCAGCAGCCCCGGGTCGTCCTACAATGAGCAGTTCTTC
TRBJ1-2 TRBV9 NA CASTRWGQLYGYTF TGTGCCAGCACTCGCTGGGGACAACTCTATGGCTACACCTTC
TRBJ2-2 TRBV7-2 TRBD1 CASSLVPGTGEAGELFF TGTGCCAGCAGCTTAGTCCCCGGGACAGGGGAAGCCGGGGAGCTGTTTTTT
TRBJ2-5 TRBV10-3 NA CAIWASAQLLQETQYF TGTGCCATCTGGGCTAGCGCCCAACTACTCCAAGAGACCCAGTACTTC
TRBJ2-1 TRBV19 TRBD2 CATGLAGDVEQFF TGTGCCACCGGACTAGCGGGAGACGTTGAGCAGTTCTTC
TRBJ2-5 TRBV11-3 NA CASSSHFGGETQYF TGTGCCAGCAGCAGTCACTTTGGGGGGGAGACCCAGTACTTC
TRBJ2-3 TRBV11-2 NA CASSEDSQGSTDTQYF TGTGCCAGCAGCGAGGACTCGCAAGGAAGCACAGATACGCAGTATTTT
TRBJ2-7 TRBV29-1 NA CSVEVSTTASYEQYF TGCAGCGTTGAAGTTTCCACGACAGCCTCCTACGAGCAGTACTTC
TRBJ2-2 TRBV7-2 NA CASSFGWAGGTGELFF TGTGCCAGCAGCTTCGGTTGGGCAGGGGGGACCGGGGAGCTGTTTTTT
TRBJ2-2 TRBV4-3 TRBD2 CASSQVGSGVGGELFF TGCGCCAGCAGCCAAGTTGGCAGCGGGGTGGGCGGGGAGCTGTTTTTT
TRBJ2-3 TRBV4-1 NA CASSQDPPYRADTQYF TGCGCCAGCAGCCAAGATCCCCCTTACAGAGCAGATACGCAGTATTTT
TRBJ2-1 TRBV7-9 NA CASSPRRILFF TGTGCCAGCAGCCCCCGACGGATTCTGTTCTTC
TRBJ1-2 TRBV4-1 NA CASSQDWRALAARIGYTF TGCGCCAGCAGCCAAGATTGGCGGGCTCTGGCGGCGCGTATCGGCTACACCTTC
TRBJ1-1 TRBV14 TRBD1 CASSLWDSYTEAFF TGTGCCAGCAGCCTTTGGGACAGCTACACTGAAGCTTTCTTT
TRBJ2-5 TRBV10-1 NA CASSKVDLGISLEETQYF TGCGCCAGCAGTAAGGTTGACCTGGGGATCTCGTTGGAAGAGACCCAGTACTTC
TRBJ2-7 TRBV13 NA CASSLEGPRGEQYF TGTGCCAGCAGCTTAGAGGGCCCGAGGGGCGAGCAGTACTTC